The 21 T cell receptor beta chains in this list originate from one sample, sequenced in a study of T cell responses to AZD1222 COVID-19 vaccine. Data came from immunoSEQ multiplex PCR; TCRdb stores just in-frame clones and leaves some out. The sample shows around 47,000 clones, about four fifths of them seen only once. Material: peripheral blood, obtained 28 days after the second dose of the MenACWY control vaccine. The receptors come from an adult who received the MenACWY meningococcal vaccine as a control.

This sequence joins TRBV2 and TRBJ2-5; D remains unclear. This CDR3 is built from 15 residues. Germline lookup yields CDR1 SNHLY and CDR2 FYNNEI. Between the trimmed V and J ends, which lost 6 bases and 5 bases, there was a span of 19 bases. Here the CDR3 DNA reads TGTGCCAGCAGGGGGTGGTCCGGAATAGGGGAGACCCAGTACTTC. Translating it yields CASRGWSGIGETQYF.

This sequence joins TRBV29-1 and TRBJ2-5; a possible D gene is TRBD1 (5 bases). From germline, CDR1 is SQVTM and CDR2 ANQGSEA. Trimming shortened V by 3 bases and J by 3 bases, and 17 bases separated the two germline ends. This CDR3 contains 15 residues. The CDR3 loop is CSVDPGSGWEETQYF. The DNA for the CDR3 is TGCAGCGTTGATCCCGGGTCAGGGTGGGAAGAGACCCAGTACTTC.

The chain uses TRBV30 and TRBJ2-1; D uncertain. Looked up from germline, CDR1 is GTSNPN and CDR2 is SVGIG (reference sequence). V lost 5 bases and J lost 9, with 8 bases in between. The CDR3 contains 10 residues. CDR3 sequence (DNA): TGTGCCTGGGGGTATAGTGAGCAGTTCTTC. Translation: CAWGYSEQFF.

This sequence joins TRBV4-1 and TRBJ2-6, with D possibly matching TRBD2 (6 bases). This CDR3 spans 18 amino acids. Trimming pared 0 bases from V and 2 bases from J, leaving 14 bases between. Germline CDR1 reads MGHRA; CDR2 reads YSYEKL. CDR3 DNA sequence: TGCGCCAGCAGCCAAGATCGGGAGAGGGGCACTGGGGCCAACGTCCTGACTTTC. Translating it yields CASSQDRERGTGANVLTF.

This clone was recorded once. V is TRBV6-1 and J is TRBJ1-3; D possibly corresponds to TRBD1 (6 bases). Germline CDR1 and CDR2: MNHNS and SASEGT. The V and J ends lost 0 bases and 0 bases respectively, with 9 bases between them. The CDR3 is made up of 16 amino acids. The CDR3 DNA follows: TGTGCCAGCAGTGAAGCTGGAGGGGGCTCTGGAAACACCATATATTTT. Its protein product is CASSEAGGGSGNTIYF.

V gene TRBV10-3 combines with J gene TRBJ1-2, with D unclear. CDR1 is ENHRY, CDR2 SYGVKD, per germline. CDR3 length equals 14 residues. V shed 2 bases and J shed 7 bases, with 14 bases lying between them. CDR3 in DNA: TGTGCCATCAGTGAGGGCCCGCGAGAATTTGGCTACACCTTC. Translating gives CAISEGPREFGYTF.

The genes are TRBV4-1 and TRBJ1-3; D remains ambiguous. The germline V gene has CDR1 MGHRA and CDR2 YSYEKL. This CDR3 is 16 amino acids long. V lost 0 bases to trimming and J lost 5 bases, with 14 bases between them. CDR3 region: CASSQDMAEERNTIYF. The CDR3 region has the DNA TGCGCCAGCAGCCAAGATATGGCAGAAGAGCGAAACACCATATATTTT.

The V call is TRBV7-9, the J call TRBJ1-2, with D maybe TRBD1 (5 bases). Germline V gene sequence: CDR1 SEHNR, CDR2 FQNEAQ (reference sequence). Trimming cost V 0 bases and J 1 base, with 12 bases left between them. The CDR3 is 16 residues long. This CDR3 is CASSLAQGRVNYGYTF. The CDR3, as DNA: TGTGCCAGCAGCTTAGCGCAGGGCAGAGTTAACTATGGCTACACCTTC.

CDR3 loop: CASSPFGRGLEKLFF. The CDR3 DNA reads TGTGCCAGCAGTCCCTTTGGAAGGGGGCTTGAAAAACTGTTTTTT. This rearrangement joins TRBV28 to TRBJ1-4, with 7 bases that match TRBD1. The V and J ends lost 5 bases and 7 bases, in that order; junction bases with no gene match: 10. The germline V gene has CDR1 MDHEN and CDR2 SYDVKM. This CDR3 region has 15 residues.

This clone was recorded a few times. This rearrangement joins TRBV5-1 to TRBJ1-1; weak D call: TRBD1 (5 bases). Germline-derived CDR1 and CDR2 are SGHRS and YFSETQ. The CDR3 runs 14 residues. The ends were cut back, 2 bases at V and 4 bases at J, with 12 bases in the middle. The CDR3 DNA sequence: TGCGCCAGCAGCTTCGGGCAGGGTATCACTGAAGCTTTCTTT. Protein sequence: CASSFGQGITEAFF. Using reference TRBV5-1 and TRBJ1-1 for the parts outside the CDR3, the full variable domain is KAGVTQTPRYLIKTRGQQVTLSCSPISGHRSVSWYQQTPGQGLQFLFEYFSETQRNKGNFPGRFSGRQFSNSRSEMNVSTLELGDSALYLCASSFGQGITEAFFGQGTRLTVV.

This chain connects TRBV30 to TRBJ2-1, with TRBD2 matching over 9 bases. The CDR3 sequence is 14 residues long. Germline lookup yields CDR1 GTSNPN and CDR2 SVGIG (reference sequence). V trimming: 8 bases; J trimming: 4 bases; junction bases outside the gene matches: 9. The CDR3 DNA sequence: TGTGCCGGGGCCGTAGCGGGGGATTACAATGAGCAGTTCTTC. Protein sequence: CAGAVAGDYNEQFF.

The V call is TRBV28, the J call TRBJ1-6, with 9 bases identical to TRBD1. This CDR3 is built from 14 residues. The V and J ends lost 4 bases and 7 bases, in that order; junction bases with no gene match: 2. The germline V gene has CDR1 MDHEN and CDR2 SYDVKM. Here the CDR3 reads CASSWTGENSPLHF. CDR3 coding DNA: TGTGCCAGCAGTTGGACAGGGGAGAATTCACCCCTCCACTTT.

This chain uses TRBV7-8 with TRBJ2-5; TRBD2 is a possible D gene (6 bases). The ends were cut back, 5 bases at V and 0 bases at J, with 19 bases in the middle. The CDR3 covers 17 residues. Germline CDR1 reads SGHVS; CDR2 reads FQNEAQ. The CDR3 spells CASSNPDYRRNQETQYF. In nucleotides, the CDR3 is TGTGCCAGCAGCAACCCGGACTATCGAAGAAACCAAGAGACCCAGTACTTC.

V and J are TRBV11-2 and TRBJ1-6, with TRBD1 matching 9 bases. V trimming: 3 bases; J trimming: 7 bases; junction bases outside the gene matches: 4. Germline V lookup: CDR1 SGHAT, CDR2 FQNNGV. This CDR3 comprises 15 residues. The CDR3 DNA sequence: TGTGCCAGCAGCTTGAACAGGGGGCAAAATTCACCCCTCCACTTT. Translation: CASSLNRGQNSPLHF.

The chain uses TRBV5-6 and TRBJ2-2; a possible D gene is TRBD1 (5 bases). There are 13 residues in the CDR3. With 4 bases removed from V and 6 bases from J, the gap between germline ends came to 10 bases. Per the germline V gene, CDR1 is SGHDT and CDR2 is YYEEEE. CDR3 region: CASSLGPSGELFF. The DNA of the CDR3 is TGTGCCAGCAGCCTGGGGCCTTCCGGGGAGCTGTTTTTT.

CDR3 in amino acids: CASSSGFRGYTF. Here the CDR3 DNA reads TGTGCCAGCAGCTCGGGGTTCCGTGGCTACACCTTC. The chain links TRBV28 to TRBJ1-2; D unclear. This CDR3 is built from 12 residues. Germline V gene lookup returns CDR1 MDHEN and CDR2 SYDVKM. V lost 6 bases to trimming and J lost 7 bases, with 12 bases between them.

The chain couples TRBV15 to TRBJ2-6; D remains ambiguous. Per the germline V gene, CDR1 is LNHNV and CDR2 is YYDKDF (reference sequence). V lost 0 bases, J lost 0 bases, and 3 bases lay in between. CDR3 length equals 15 residues. CDR3 bases: TGTGCCACCAGCAGAGACAACTCTGGGGCCAACGTCCTGACTTTC. Protein sequence: CATSRDNSGANVLTF.

This clone has a count of ten or more. The CDR3 nucleotides are TGTGCCAGCAGCCGGACAGCGCTCTCTGGAAACACCATATATTTT. It specifies CASSRTALSGNTIYF. This rearrangement joins TRBV7-9 to TRBJ1-3, with D tentatively TRBD1 (6 bases). CDR3 size: 15 residues. The germline V gene has CDR1 SEHNR and CDR2 FQNEAQ (reference sequence). Between the trimmed V and J ends, which lost 5 bases and 0 bases, there was a span of 11 bases.

The chain uses TRBV5-4 and TRBJ2-1; 11 bases are shared with TRBD1. From germline, CDR1 is SGHNT and CDR2 YYREEE (reference sequence). J lost 10 bases, V lost 2 bases, and 5 bases had no gene match. The CDR3 runs to 14 residues. CDR3 in DNA: TGTGCCAGCAGCTTCTTGGGACAGGGGGGGGAGCAGTTCTTC. Its protein product is CASSFLGQGGEQFF.

The CDR3 sequence is CASSESQNRHTEAFF. CDR3 DNA: TGCGCCAGCAGTGAGTCGCAGAACAGGCACACTGAAGCTTTCTTT. The genes are TRBV10-2 and TRBJ1-1; D possibly corresponds to TRBD1 (5 bases). The CDR3 extends over 15 amino acids. Germline assignment: CDR1 WSHSY and CDR2 SAAADI. V gave up 0 bases and J gave up 3 bases, with 11 bases separating them.

V and J are TRBV19 and TRBJ1-5, with a tentative D call TRBD1 (5 bases). The V gene's germline CDR1 is LNHDA and CDR2 SQIVND (reference sequence). V dropped 7 bases and J dropped 4 bases, with 14 bases sitting between them. The CDR3 runs to 14 residues. The CDR3 nucleotides read TGTGCCAGTACCTCCGTTGGGGGAAATCAGCCCCAGCATTTT. Its protein is CASTSVGGNQPQHF.